The 32 T cell receptor beta chains reported below all come from one sample, sequenced in a study of control samples from healthy donors and cancer patients. The repertoire was sequenced with immunoSEQ multiplex PCR; TCRdb's copy has only in-frame clones and lacks some. The sample has some 130,000 clones, roughly 91% seen once. The sequencing sample was made of PBMCs. These receptors were collected from a man aged 45 to 65 with head and neck cancer.

This clone was seen once. This chain connects TRBV29-1 to TRBJ1-4, with D possibly being TRBD1 (5 bases). In germline, CDR1 is SQVTM, CDR2 ANQGSEA. CDR3 length: 11 residues. Trimming removed 7 bases at V and 8 bases at J, with 11 bases between. The CDR3, as DNA: TGCAGCGCGGCAGGGACGGAAAAACTGTTTTTT. It encodes CSAAGTEKLFF.

The chain uses TRBV19 and TRBJ1-2; D not certain. V was trimmed by 6 bases and J by 6 bases, leaving 14 bases between them. Germline assignment: CDR1 LNHDA and CDR2 SQIVND (reference sequence). The length of the CDR3 is 13 residues. The CDR3 sequence is CASRDPRTDGYTF. The CDR3 coding sequence is TGTGCCAGTAGAGACCCCCGGACCGATGGCTACACCTTC.

The chain uses TRBV7-9 and TRBJ2-3, with 8 bases lining up with TRBD2. Trimming cost V 6 bases and J 5 bases; bases outside gene matches: 22. Germline V gives CDR1 SEHNR, CDR2 FQNEAQ (reference sequence). This CDR3 is built from 19 residues. In DNA, the CDR3 is TGTGCCAGCAGGAGGGGCGGGGGGCGATCCACGTCACATTTAGATACGCAGTATTTT. Its translation is CASRRGGGRSTSHLDTQYF.

V gene TRBV5-4 combines with J gene TRBJ2-3; 11 bases match TRBD2. The CDR3 is 16 amino acids. The germline CDR1 and CDR2 sequences are SGHNT and YYREEE (reference sequence). The ends lost 3 bases at V and 1 base at J; junction bases unmatched: 4. CDR3 sequence: CASSSQLAGGTDTQYF. CDR3 bases: TGTGCCAGCAGCTCCCAACTAGCGGGAGGCACAGATACGCAGTATTTT.

The chain uses TRBV6-6 and TRBJ1-1; 7 bases align to TRBD1. J was trimmed by 0 bases and V by 5 bases; bases with no gene match: 12. The CDR3 spans 17 residues. Germline CDR1 reads MNHNY; CDR2 reads SVGAGI (reference sequence). The DNA for the CDR3 is TGTGCCAGCAGTCATCCACGGGACAGCCATATGAACACTGAAGCTTTCTTT. Protein: CASSHPRDSHMNTEAFF.

This rearrangement joins TRBV28 to TRBJ2-5; D could derive from TRBD1 or TRBD2 (5 bases each). The germline gives CDR1 MDHEN, CDR2 SYDVKM. The CDR3 runs to 15 residues. The ends were cut back, 6 bases at V and 2 bases at J, with 16 bases in the middle. CDR3 loop: CASSRSGTLQETQYF. The CDR3 DNA reads as TGTGCCAGCAGCAGATCCGGGACCCTTCAAGAGACCCAGTACTTC.

This chain connects TRBV7-2 to TRBJ1-2; the D gene is possibly TRBD1 (5 bases). This CDR3 has 14 residues. Germline V CDR1 and CDR2: SGHTA, FQGNSA. Trimming pared 1 base from V and 2 bases from J, leaving 8 bases between. The CDR3 DNA is TGTGCCAGCAGCTTAGTCGGGGGAAACTATGGCTACACCTTC. Its translation is CASSLVGGNYGYTF.

The chain combines TRBV30 with TRBJ2-7; D not certain. Germline V lookup: CDR1 GTSNPN, CDR2 SVGIG (reference sequence). The CDR3 has 15 residues. V gave up 0 bases and J gave up 0 bases, with 12 bases separating them. The CDR3 spells CAWSVRRMTSYEQYF. The CDR3 region has the DNA TGTGCCTGGAGTGTGAGAAGGATGACCTCCTACGAGCAGTACTTC.

The chain links TRBV9 to TRBJ2-1; a weak D match, TRBD2 (7 bases). CDR1 is SGDLS, CDR2 YYNGEE, per germline. This CDR3 has 18 residues. Trimming left V 0 bases short and J 4 bases short, with 20 bases between. This chain's CDR3 is CASSVGRGGLGFYNEQFF. The CDR3 DNA follows: TGTGCCAGCAGCGTAGGAAGGGGGGGGCTCGGGTTTTACAATGAGCAGTTCTTC.

The V and J genes are TRBV28 and TRBJ2-2; possible D gene TRBD1, 6 bases. The V gene lost 6 bases and the J gene lost 0 bases, with 11 bases spanning the gap. The CDR3 totals 15 residues. Germline assignment: CDR1 MDHEN and CDR2 SYDVKM. CDR3 amino acids: CASRGAGTNTGELFF. The CDR3 DNA follows: TGTGCCAGCAGGGGGGCAGGGACGAACACCGGGGAGCTGTTTTTT.

The chain is built from TRBV9 and TRBJ2-1; no clear D. This CDR3 has 11 amino acids. V was cut by 0 bases and J by 8 bases, with 3 bases left in between. Germline loops: CDR1 SGDLS, CDR2 YYNGEE. The CDR3 DNA reads TGTGCCAGCAGCGTAGGGCATGAGCAGTTCTTC. Its translation is CASSVGHEQFF.

The chain has TRBV28 and TRBJ2-7; the match to TRBD2 covers 8 bases. Trimming at V came to 5 bases and at J to 7 bases, leaving 10 bases not matched to a gene. Germline V gene data show CDR1 as MDHEN and CDR2 as SYDVKM. This CDR3 region has 14 residues. This chain's CDR3 is CASSGGGGPWEQYF. The CDR3 region has the DNA TGTGCCAGCAGTGGAGGCGGGGGGCCTTGGGAGCAGTACTTC.

The chain carries TRBV14 and TRBJ2-7, with D possibly being TRBD1 (6 bases). V lost 4 bases and J 1 base, leaving 8 bases between the germline ends. The germline V gene has CDR1 SGHDN and CDR2 FVKESK. There are 13 residues in the CDR3. CDR3 region: CASSPGTSYEQYF. CDR3 nucleotides: TGTGCCAGCAGCCCCGGGACATCCTACGAGCAGTACTTC.

The chain links TRBV18 to TRBJ1-4; D may be TRBD1 (5 bases). CDR1 is KGHSH and CDR2 is LQKENI in the germline V gene. V lost 2 bases and J lost 6, with 13 bases in between. The CDR3 covers 15 residues. The CDR3 nucleotides are TGTGCCAGCTCACCAAGGAGAGGAGGGGATGAAAAACTGTTTTTT. Its translation: CASSPRRGGDEKLFF.

The chain couples TRBV7-2 to TRBJ1-1, with unresolved D. CDR3 size: 14 residues. Germline CDR1 and CDR2: SGHTA and FQGNSA. V lost 2 bases to trimming and J lost 6 bases, with 13 bases between them. The DNA for the CDR3 is TGTGCCAGCAGCTTACGGGGATTCGGTGCTGAAGCTTTCTTT. Amino acids: CASSLRGFGAEAFF. Combining the CDR3 with reference TRBV7-2 and TRBJ1-1 gives the whole variable domain GAGVSQSPSNKVTEKGKDVELRCDPISGHTALYWYRQSLGQGLEFLIYFQGNSAPDKSGLPSDRFSAERTGGSVSTLTIQRTQQEDSAVYLCASSLRGFGAEAFFGQGTRLTVV.

There are a few counts of this clone. The V call is TRBV7-9, the J call TRBJ1-6; unclear D gene. Germline V gene sequence: CDR1 SEHNR, CDR2 FQNEAQ (reference sequence). The CDR3 runs to 16 residues. The ends were cut back, 5 bases at V and 9 bases at J, with 20 bases in the middle. Here the CDR3 DNA reads TGTGCCAGCAGCCGCGGCGATGGGGTGTTTGGTTCACCCCTCCACTTT. Protein: CASSRGDGVFGSPLHF.

The chain carries TRBV6-2 or TRBV6-3 and TRBJ2-4; D is perhaps TRBD1 (6 bases). V was cut by 5 bases and J by 8 bases, with 16 bases left in between. Germline assignment: CDR1 MNHEY and CDR2 SVGEGT. The CDR3 is 14 amino acids. CDR3 residues: CASSQPITGYIQYF. CDR3 sequence (DNA): TGTGCCAGCAGTCAACCCATTACAGGGTACATTCAGTACTTC.

This chain connects TRBV29-1 to TRBJ1-5; 7 nucleotides match TRBD1. The junction had 10 bases not matched to a gene; V was cut back by 6 bases and J by 5 bases. The CDR3 sequence is 14 residues long. In germline, CDR1 is SQVTM, CDR2 ANQGSEA. The CDR3 DNA reads as TGCAGCGTCGCCCCAGGGGGACGCGATCAGCCCCAGCATTTT. Its translation is CSVAPGGRDQPQHF.

The chain uses TRBV7-3 and TRBJ2-4; tentative D call: TRBD2 (6 bases). CDR3 length: 16 amino acids. Germline assignment: CDR1 SGHTA and CDR2 FQGTGA. Trimming removed 0 bases at V and 4 bases at J, with 13 bases between. As DNA, the CDR3 is TGTGCCAGCAGCTTAACGCCCCGCGGGGCGAAAAACATTCAGTACTTC. This gives the protein CASSLTPRGAKNIQYF.

The V call is TRBV11-2, the J call TRBJ1-2; D possibly corresponds to TRBD1 (5 bases). This CDR3 is 15 amino acids long. V was cut by 3 bases and J by 4 bases, with 15 bases left in between. Germline V lookup: CDR1 SGHAT, CDR2 FQNNGV. CDR3 DNA: TGTGCCAGCAGCTTTGGCGGGGACGCCTTCTATGGCTACACCTTC. This codes for CASSFGGDAFYGYTF.

In nucleotides, the CDR3 is TGCGCCAGCAGCTACACATCCCGGGGGGCAGGGGCGGACTATGGCTACACCTTC. Protein sequence: CASSYTSRGAGADYGYTF. This sequence joins TRBV5-1 and TRBJ1-2; tentatively, D is TRBD1 (6 bases). CDR3 length: 18 amino acids. The germline CDR1 and CDR2 sequences are SGHRS and YFSETQ. V lost 3 bases, J lost 3 bases, and 24 bases lay in between.

This chain uses TRBV5-3 with TRBJ1-5; D call uncertain. TRBV5-3 is identified as an open reading frame with a role that is uncertain. V shed 1 base and J shed 3 bases, with 14 bases lying between them. The CDR3 runs to 16 residues. CDR3 sequence reads: CARSLSTAPNNQPQHF. The DNA of the CDR3 is TGTGCCAGAAGCTTGAGTACGGCTCCTAACAATCAGCCCCAGCATTTT.

The V call is TRBV7-9, the J call TRBJ1-1; D is undetermined. The CDR3 is made up of 13 amino acids. V dropped 3 bases and J dropped 1 base, with 6 bases sitting between them. CDR1 is SEHNR and CDR2 is FQNEAQ in the germline V gene (reference sequence). CDR3 in amino acids: CASSFQPNTEAFF. For the CDR3, the DNA is TGTGCCAGCAGCTTCCAGCCGAACACTGAAGCTTTCTTT.

The rearrangement links TRBV7-8 to TRBJ2-3; maybe TRBD1 (6 bases). Germline values: CDR1 SGHVS, CDR2 FQNEAQ. V dropped 3 bases and J dropped 0 bases, with 7 bases sitting between them. The CDR3 runs to 14 residues. In DNA, the CDR3 is TGTGCCAGCAGCTTTAGGGGGAGCACAGATACGCAGTATTTT. Its protein product is CASSFRGSTDTQYF.

The chain links TRBV19 to TRBJ2-7; no firm D call. Germline values: CDR1 LNHDA, CDR2 SQIVND (reference sequence). V lost 4 bases and J 6 bases, leaving 19 bases between the germline ends. This CDR3 is built from 15 residues. Here the CDR3 reads CASSTDQTLFGEQYF. The CDR3 region has the DNA TGTGCCAGTAGTACAGACCAGACCCTGTTCGGCGAGCAGTACTTC.

The chain links TRBV5-6 to TRBJ2-7; D remains ambiguous. V dropped 0 bases and J dropped 0 bases, with 7 bases sitting between them. CDR1 and CDR2 (germline): SGHDT, YYEEEE. The CDR3 contains 14 residues. CDR3 nucleotide sequence: TGTGCCAGCAGCTTGGGCAGTTCCTCCTACGAGCAGTACTTC. Protein product: CASSLGSSSYEQYF. Supplemented by reference TRBV5-6 and TRBJ2-7, the full variable domain reads DAGVTQSPTHLIKTRGQQVTLRCSPKSGHDTVSWYQQALGQGPQFIFQYYEEEERQRGNFPDRFSGHQFPNYSSELNVNALLLGDSALYLCASSLGSSSYEQYFGPGTRLTVT.

The genes are TRBV4-2 and TRBJ2-7; 10 positions agree with TRBD2. The CDR3 spans 14 residues. Per germline, CDR1 LGHNA and CDR2 YNFKEQ. After removal of 2 bases from V and 6 bases from J, the junction contained 4 bases not matched to a gene. CDR3 region: CASSQPAGGGEQYF. The CDR3 bases are TGTGCCAGCAGCCAACCAGCGGGGGGGGGCGAGCAGTACTTC.

The V gene is TRBV18, the J gene TRBJ2-7; no definite D call. Trimming left V 3 bases short and J 1 base short, with 16 bases between. CDR3 length: 16 amino acids. Germline V gene sequence: CDR1 KGHSH, CDR2 LQKENI. The CDR3 coding sequence is TGTGCCAGCTCACCCCCTTATCCAGGACCTTCCTACGAGCAGTACTTC. Translated: CASSPPYPGPSYEQYF.

The rearrangement uses TRBV18 and TRBJ1-2; D may be TRBD1 (5 bases). Germline V lookup: CDR1 KGHSH, CDR2 LQKENI. V was cut by 3 bases and J by 8 bases, with 13 bases left in between. This CDR3 is built from 13 residues. In DNA, the CDR3 is TGTGCCAGCTCACCCCTACAGGATCGGGGCTACACCTTC. It codes for CASSPLQDRGYTF.

This chain links TRBV20-1 with TRBJ2-1, with 7 positions matching TRBD2. The J segment lost 9 bases and the V segment lost 7 bases, leaving 6 bases of the junction unmatched. Germline CDR1 reads DFQATT; CDR2 reads SNEGSKA (reference sequence). The CDR3 contains 11 residues. CDR3 amino acids: CSGGAGVEQFF. CDR3 coding DNA: TGCAGTGGGGGCGCGGGGGTTGAGCAGTTCTTC.

This sequence joins TRBV28 and TRBJ2-3, with 9 nucleotides matching TRBD2. The CDR3 runs to 15 residues. Looked up from germline, CDR1 is MDHEN and CDR2 is SYDVKM. Losses at the gene ends were 5 bases for V and 3 bases for J; bases not matched to a gene: 6. This CDR3 is CASSPRGGRTDTQYF. The CDR3 DNA sequence: TGTGCCAGCAGTCCGCGGGGGGGCCGGACAGATACGCAGTATTTT. Together with reference TRBV28 and TRBJ2-3, the CDR3 gives the full variable domain: DVKVTQSSRYLVKRTGEKVFLECVQDMDHENMFWYRQDPGLGLRLIYFSYDVKMKEKGDIPEGYSVSREKKERFSLILESASTNQTSMYLCASSPRGGRTDTQYFGPGTRLTVL.

V gene TRBV2 combines with J gene TRBJ2-1, with D perhaps matching TRBD2 (5 bases). The CDR3 has 15 amino acids. Germline loops: CDR1 SNHLY, CDR2 FYNNEI. Trimming took 6 bases from V and 1 from J, leaving 13 bases between them. CDR3 region: CASRYEGMSYNEQFF. CDR3 DNA: TGTGCCAGCAGATATGAGGGTATGTCCTACAATGAGCAGTTCTTC.